This entry is about one T cell receptor (beta chain). Antigen: not known. Sequencing was performed with immunoSEQ multiplex PCR; in TCRdb, only in-frame clones are kept and a portion is missing. This sample has roughly 2,700 clones, with roughly 63% found just once. The record originates from a study of PD-1 blockade in classical Hodgkin lymphoma. General study results and limits: CD4+ TCR diversity, unlike CD8+, rose significantly by C4D1. The study found complete responders had baseline diversity similar to newly diagnosed patients. When set against healthy donors, newly diagnosed patients were reported to show lower baseline TCR diversity.

In germline, CDR1 is SNHLY, CDR2 FYNNEI. The CDR3 extends over 10 amino acids. Every patient was affected by relapse after autologous stem cell transplantation, while exposure to brentuximab vedotin was not uniform. After thawing, PBMCs were subjected to magnetic negative selection to isolate CD8+ T cells. Sequences were derived from CD8+ T cells from blood, sampled at baseline. J is TRBJ1-1 and V is TRBV2; unclear D gene. This TCR came from a human donor with classical Hodgkin lymphoma. For the CDR3, the DNA is TGTGGGAGTATTGGCACTGAAGCTTTCTTT. The encoded protein is CGSIGTEAFF.